The T cell receptor (beta chain) described here comes from a study of metastatic and nonmetastatic thyroid tumors (dated by TCRdb to 2020 to 2022). Regarding the study in general: For patients with malignant and with benign thyroid disease, the researchers compared repertoires between peripheral blood samples and tumor or nodule tissue samples. The full study reports these points: In both blood and tumor samples, TCR beta diversity was reported to be significantly higher in malignant tumors than in benign nodules.

This clone showed up just a few times. This clone's antigen is unknown. The sample holds no much larger clone one base away, and base qualities are not on file. CDR1 and CDR2 (MNHEY, SVGEGT) derive from the germline V gene. The CDR3 holds 15 amino acids from the cysteine to the phenylalanine. Just CDR3 DNA is preserved here, 45 bases in frame from base 1. Unmatched junction bases come to 5, with V trimmed by 3 bases and J by 4 bases. No patient had received any treatment before thyroid surgery. Using T-cell receptor beta sequencing, the study looked back at clinical samples from patients collected from the early 2010s to the late 2010s. Library generation was performed with PCR. Sequencing instrument: Illumina HiSeq 4000. High-throughput sequencing was used to profile the TCR beta-chain CDR3 region of each patient. The source study handled its data this way. A classifier to discriminate distant-metastatic papillary thyroid cancer patients was built from CDR3 differences across clinicopathological groups. The Shannon index was used to assess repertoire diversity, and the Morisita-Horn index was used to assess tumor-blood repertoire similarity. TCRdb itself trimmed the public reads at Q25 with fastp, ran MiXCR and retained productive beta chains. The V and J calls reflect TCRdb's pipeline rather than the authors' work. Counted in this sample were around 20,000 clones; around 28% of them appeared once. Of the sample, more than 6% is held by the ten largest clones.

The sample taken for sequencing was blood. The clonotype originates from a female donor with papillary thyroid cancer or a benign thyroid nodule (not recorded which). Some clones in this sample may be carry-over from other donors' samples. The V and J segments used are TRBV6-2 or TRBV6-3 and TRBJ1-3; 8 nucleotides in the junction match TRBD1. At the DNA level, the sequence is TGTGCCAGCAGTTATCAGGGGGCGGGAGGAAACACCATATATTTT. It encodes CASSYQGAGGNTIYF.